The 4 T cell receptor beta chains given below trace back to one sample, sequenced in a study of identical twins. TCRdb ran MiXCR on the 5' RACE reads and lists one entry per CDR3 protein. The table lists about 1.7 million distinct CDR3 sequences, around 33% of them singletons, with about 0.27% in the top ten. Source material: cord blood. These receptors were obtained from a newborn girl in good health.

CDR3 DNA: TGTGCCAGCGGGAGGGGGGCTAATGAAAAACTGTTTTTT. Protein sequence: CASGRGANEKLFF. This sequence joins TRBV28 and TRBJ1-4; the D gene is possibly TRBD1 (6 bases). Looked up from germline, CDR1 is MDHEN and CDR2 is SYDVKM. The ends were cut back, 8 bases at V and 3 bases at J, with 10 bases in the middle. The CDR3 contains 13 residues. The variable domain in full, completed from reference TRBV28 and TRBJ1-4, reads DVKVTQSSRYLVKRTGEKVFLECVQDMDHENMFWYRQDPGLGLRLIYFSYDVKMKEKGDIPEGYSVSREKKERFSLILESASTNQTSMYLCASGRGANEKLFFGSGTQLSVL.

This clonotype was observed at least ten times. The chain carries TRBV7-9 and TRBJ2-3; D unclear. The germline V gene encodes CDR1 SEHNR and CDR2 FQNEAQ (reference sequence). V was trimmed by 2 bases and J by 1 base, leaving 10 bases between them. CDR3 length equals 15 residues. This CDR3 reads CASSLNPARTDTQYF. The CDR3 DNA reads as TGTGCCAGCAGCTTAAACCCAGCACGCACAGATACGCAGTATTTT.

The rearrangement uses TRBV11-2 and TRBJ2-4; no clear D gene. TRBJ2-7 explains the end of the DNA better; the J call may be wrong. The CDR3 runs to 15 residues. Germline V gene data show CDR1 as SGHAT and CDR2 as FQNNGV. The CDR3 nucleotides are TGTGCCAGCAGCTTAATGAAGGGAAGGAGCTACGAGCAGTACTTC. Translated: CASSLMKGRSYEQYF.

The chain carries TRBV20-1 and TRBJ2-1; D perhaps matches TRBD2 (5 bases). The CDR3 has 15 amino acids. The germline CDR1 and CDR2 sequences are DFQATT and SNEGSKA (reference sequence). The ends were cut back, 1 base at V and 4 bases at J, with 14 bases in the middle. The CDR3 region has the DNA TGCAGTGCTAGAGGCCCCGAGACTATATACAATGAGCAGTTCTTC. Protein: CSARGPETIYNEQFF.